This TCR beta chain came from a study of blood T cell repertoires in COVID-19. Study background: The United States, Italy and Spain provided the acute and convalescent COVID-19 samples.

Followed longitudinally, the Seattle patients had been enrolled during active infection. Study processing details: Nucleated cell number was recorded as an estimate derived from reference gene primer amplification. Clones were sequenced by immunoSEQ multiplex PCR, and TCRdb holds only the in-frame ones, with some missing. Clone size and the V and J calls come from that table; the DNA yielded D and trimming. The table records around 270,000 clones, 70% to 90% of them present only once. Germline CDR1 and CDR2: LGHDT and YNNKEL (reference sequence). The CDR3 extends over 14 amino acids. Deletions cut 3 bases from V and 2 bases from J, with 8 bases between.

The specimen sequenced was peripheral blood. The receptor was isolated from a human donor with COVID-19, enrolled during active disease. The donor label of this sample is uncertain. The chain combines TRBV3-1 (or the pseudogene TRBV3-2) with TRBJ2-1, with D maybe TRBD2 (6 bases). CDR3 residues: CASSHGTPYNEQFF. As DNA, the CDR3 is TGTGCCAGCAGCCACGGGACTCCCTACAATGAGCAGTTCTTC.